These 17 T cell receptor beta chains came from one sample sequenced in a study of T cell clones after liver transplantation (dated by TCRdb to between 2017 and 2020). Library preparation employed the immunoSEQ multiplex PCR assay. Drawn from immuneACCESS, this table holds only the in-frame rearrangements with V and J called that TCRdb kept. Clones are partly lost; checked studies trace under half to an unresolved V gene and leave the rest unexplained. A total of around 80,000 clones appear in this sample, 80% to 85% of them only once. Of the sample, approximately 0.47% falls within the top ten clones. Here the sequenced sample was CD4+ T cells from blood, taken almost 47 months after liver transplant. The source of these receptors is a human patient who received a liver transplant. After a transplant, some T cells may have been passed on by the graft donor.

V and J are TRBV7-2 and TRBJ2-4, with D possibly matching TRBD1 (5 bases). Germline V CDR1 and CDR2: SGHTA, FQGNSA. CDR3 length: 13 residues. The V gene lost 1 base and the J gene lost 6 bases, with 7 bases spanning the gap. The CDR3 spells CASSLGQINIQYF. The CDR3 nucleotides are TGTGCCAGCAGCTTAGGACAGATAAACATTCAGTACTTC.

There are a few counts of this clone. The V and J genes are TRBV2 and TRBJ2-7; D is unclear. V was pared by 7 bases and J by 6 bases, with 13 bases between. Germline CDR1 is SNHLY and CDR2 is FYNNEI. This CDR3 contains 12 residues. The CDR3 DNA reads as TGTGCCAGCACCGAGCAGAGCTCCGAGCAGTACTTC. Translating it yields CASTEQSSEQYF.

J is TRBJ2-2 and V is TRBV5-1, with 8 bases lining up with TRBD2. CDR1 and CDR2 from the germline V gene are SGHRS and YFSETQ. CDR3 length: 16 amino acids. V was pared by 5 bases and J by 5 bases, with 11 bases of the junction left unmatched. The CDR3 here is CASRGTAGDRTGELFF. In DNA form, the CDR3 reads TGCGCCAGCAGGGGTACAGCGGGAGATAGGACCGGGGAGCTGTTTTTT.

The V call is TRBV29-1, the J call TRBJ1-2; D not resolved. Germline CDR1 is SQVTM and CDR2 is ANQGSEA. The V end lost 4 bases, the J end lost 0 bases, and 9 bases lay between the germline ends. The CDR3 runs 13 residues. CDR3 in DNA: TGCAGCGTTGCTTCAAATACTAACTATGGCTACACCTTC. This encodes CSVASNTNYGYTF.

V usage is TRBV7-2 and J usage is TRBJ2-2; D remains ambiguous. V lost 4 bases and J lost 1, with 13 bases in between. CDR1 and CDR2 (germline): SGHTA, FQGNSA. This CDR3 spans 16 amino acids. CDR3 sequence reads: CASSSQRTMNTGELFF. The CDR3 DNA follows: TGTGCCAGCAGCTCCCAAAGGACGATGAACACCGGGGAGCTGTTTTTT.

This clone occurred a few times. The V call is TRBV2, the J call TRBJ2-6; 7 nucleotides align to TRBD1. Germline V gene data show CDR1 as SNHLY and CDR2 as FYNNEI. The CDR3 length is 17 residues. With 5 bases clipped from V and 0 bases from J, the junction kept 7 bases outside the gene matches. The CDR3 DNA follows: TGTGCCAGCAGTCTCACAGGGGTAAACTCTGGGGCCAACGTCCTGACTTTC. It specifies CASSLTGVNSGANVLTF.

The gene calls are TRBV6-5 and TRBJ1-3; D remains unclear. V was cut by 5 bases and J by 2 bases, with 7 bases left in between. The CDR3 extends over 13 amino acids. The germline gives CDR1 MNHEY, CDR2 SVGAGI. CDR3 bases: TGTGCCAGCAGTGAAGTCCCTGGAAACACCATATATTTT. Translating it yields CASSEVPGNTIYF.

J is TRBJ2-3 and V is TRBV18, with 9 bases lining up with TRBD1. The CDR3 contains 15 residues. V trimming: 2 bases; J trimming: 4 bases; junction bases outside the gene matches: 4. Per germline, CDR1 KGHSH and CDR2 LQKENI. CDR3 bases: TGTGCCAGCTCACCATCGGACAGGGGATCAGATACGCAGTATTTT. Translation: CASSPSDRGSDTQYF.

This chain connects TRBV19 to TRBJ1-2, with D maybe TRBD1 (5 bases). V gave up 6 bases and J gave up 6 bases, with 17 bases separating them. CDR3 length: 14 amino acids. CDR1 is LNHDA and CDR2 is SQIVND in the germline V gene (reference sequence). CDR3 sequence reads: CASSDPSRDNGYTF. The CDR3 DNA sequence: TGTGCCAGTAGCGACCCCTCCAGGGATAATGGCTACACCTTC.

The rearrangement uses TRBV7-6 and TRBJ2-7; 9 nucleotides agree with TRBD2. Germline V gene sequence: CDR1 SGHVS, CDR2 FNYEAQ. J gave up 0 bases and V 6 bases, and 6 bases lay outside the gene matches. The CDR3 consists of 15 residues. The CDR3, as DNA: TGTGCCAGCAGTACAGGACTAGCGTTCTCCTACGAGCAGTACTTC. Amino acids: CASSTGLAFSYEQYF.

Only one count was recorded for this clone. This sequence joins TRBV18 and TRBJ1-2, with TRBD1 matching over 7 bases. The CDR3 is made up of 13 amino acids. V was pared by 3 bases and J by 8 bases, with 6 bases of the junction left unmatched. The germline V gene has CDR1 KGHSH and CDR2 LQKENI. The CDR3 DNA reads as TGTGCCAGCTCACCTCCGACAGGGCTCGGCTACACCTTC. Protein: CASSPPTGLGYTF.

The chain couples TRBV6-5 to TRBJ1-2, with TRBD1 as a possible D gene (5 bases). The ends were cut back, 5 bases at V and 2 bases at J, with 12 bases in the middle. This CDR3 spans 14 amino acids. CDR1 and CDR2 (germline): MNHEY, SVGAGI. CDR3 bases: TGTGCCAGCAGTACCACAGGCCCCAACTATGGCTACACCTTC. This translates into CASSTTGPNYGYTF.

CDR3 bases: TGTGCCAGCAGCTTAGCGTTGGGACAGGGGAGCACTGAAGCTTTCTTT. Translating it yields CASSLALGQGSTEAFF. This rearrangement joins TRBV11-1 to TRBJ1-1; 10 bases are shared with TRBD1. V lost 0 bases, J lost 4 bases, and 5 bases stayed unmatched. This CDR3 contains 16 residues. The germline gives CDR1 SGHAT, CDR2 FQDESV (reference sequence).

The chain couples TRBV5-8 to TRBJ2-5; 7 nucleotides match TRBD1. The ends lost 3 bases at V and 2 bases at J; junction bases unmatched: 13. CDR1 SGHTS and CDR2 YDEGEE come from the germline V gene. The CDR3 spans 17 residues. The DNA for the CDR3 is TGTGCCAGCAGCTCTGGGGCCGGGGACAGCGATCAAGAGACCCAGTACTTC. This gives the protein CASSSGAGDSDQETQYF.

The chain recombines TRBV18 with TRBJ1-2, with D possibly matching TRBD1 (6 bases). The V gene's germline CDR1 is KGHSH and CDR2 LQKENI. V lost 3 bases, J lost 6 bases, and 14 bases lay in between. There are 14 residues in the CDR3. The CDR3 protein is CASSPTGWDDGYTF. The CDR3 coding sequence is TGTGCCAGCTCACCTACAGGGTGGGACGATGGCTACACCTTC.

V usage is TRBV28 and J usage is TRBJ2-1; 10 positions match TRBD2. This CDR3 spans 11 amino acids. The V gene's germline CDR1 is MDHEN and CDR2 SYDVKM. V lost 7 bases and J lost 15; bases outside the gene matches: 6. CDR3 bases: TGTGCCAGCAAAAAGCGGGAGGGCCTGTTCTTC. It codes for CASKKREGLFF.

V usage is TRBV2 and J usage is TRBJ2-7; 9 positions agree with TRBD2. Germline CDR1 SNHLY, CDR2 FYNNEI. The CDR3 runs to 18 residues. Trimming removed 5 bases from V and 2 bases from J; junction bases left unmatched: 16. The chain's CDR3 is CASSRGLAPLRGTYEQYF. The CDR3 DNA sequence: TGTGCCAGCAGTAGGGGACTAGCACCATTAAGGGGTACCTACGAGCAGTACTTC.